This T cell receptor beta chain was sequenced during a study of neoadjuvant nivolumab and ipilimumab in lung cancer. At the level of the study: Nivolumab 3 mg/kg was given days 1, 15 and 29, plus ipilimumab 1 mg/kg day 1 in combination.

The CDR3 runs to 14 residues. Germline CDR1 is KGHSH and CDR2 is LQKENI. V was clipped by 5 bases and J by 3 bases, with 13 bases between them. A note on this clone: Its antigen remains unknown.

Overall study results and limits: Only two of four nivolumab-treated tumors gained richness and clonality by surgery. Pathologic regression was not significantly tied to TCR clonality. Resected-tumor TCR richness correlated positively with pretherapy blood richness.

Data came from immunoSEQ multiplex PCR; TCRdb stores just in-frame clones and leaves some out. This table holds about 27,000 clones, 70% to 80% found once. The sequence came from an adult with non-small cell lung cancer. This chain connects TRBV18 to TRBJ1-1; D possibly corresponds to TRBD1 (5 bases). The sequencing here drew on tumor tissue, taken after neoadjuvant nivolumab, alone or with ipilimumab, at or shortly before surgery. CDR3 region: CASSEAGLDTEAFF. The CDR3 DNA is TGTGCCAGCTCAGAAGCAGGGTTGGACACTGAAGCTTTCTTT.